This T cell receptor beta chain appears in the sequencing data of a study of cytomegalovirus exposure and HLA in healthy donors. As for the study in general: Approximately 200 million T cells yielded under 130 million unique TCR beta sequences in earlier analysis.

CDR1 is MNHEY and CDR2 is SVGAGI in the germline V gene. The CDR3 is 14 residues long. The germline V and J ends were trimmed by 6 bases and 0 bases, with 11 bases remaining between them. Regarding the study as a whole: The study put 150 to 200 TCR beta chains on its list as cytomegalovirus-associated. Highly shared variants forming one cluster were likely a sequencing artifact.

This clone turned up a few times. Its antigen is unknown. A multiplex PCR was run with 60 Vbeta primers and 13 Jbeta primers. The table came from immunoSEQ multiplex PCR; TCRdb's copy has only in-frame clones and leaves some out. Of 220,000 or so clones in the sample, 82% were seen once. The sequence was obtained from a middle-aged woman in good health and CMV-seronegative. Material: PBMCs. The chain combines TRBV6-5 with TRBJ1-2; D gene uncertain. This CDR3 reads CASSSLGPNYGYTF. CDR3 coding DNA: TGTGCCAGCAGCTCTTTGGGCCCTAACTATGGCTACACCTTC.